Presented here are 23 T cell receptor beta chains from one specimen sequenced in a study of T cells in Graves' hyperthyroidism and ophthalmopathy. Amplification of TCR beta CDR3 regions used RNA as the template. Primed by the HTBI set, a first-round RT-PCR was run on the TCR CDR3. TCRdb fed the multiplex PCR reads into MiXCR, producing one record per CDR3 protein. The sample contains about 400,000 distinct CDR3 sequences, more than 13% of which appear only once. Sequencing used blood. The receptors come from a man aged 45-65 years with Graves' ophthalmopathy.

This clonotype was observed at least ten times. CDR3 region: CASSLQDLGEAFF. The DNA for the CDR3 is TGCGCCAGCAGCTTACAGGATTTGGGCGAAGCTTTCTTT. This sequence joins TRBV5-1 and TRBJ1-1, with a possible D match to TRBD1 (5 bases). The CDR3 is 13 amino acids. With 2 bases removed from V and 8 bases from J, the gap between germline ends came to 13 bases. From germline, CDR1 is SGHRS and CDR2 YFSETQ.

This clonotype was recorded many times. V is TRBV6-1 and J is TRBJ2-4; the match to TRBD2 covers 8 bases. The J segment lost 2 bases and the V segment lost 6 bases, leaving 12 bases of the junction unmatched. CDR1 is MNHNS, CDR2 SASEGT, per germline. The CDR3 runs 17 residues. CDR3 sequence (DNA): TGTGCCAGCAGAGGAAGTTGGGCTAGCGGGCCCAAAAACATTCAGTACTTC. Protein product: CASRGSWASGPKNIQYF.

This clonotype appeared a few times. The chain recombines TRBV29-1 with TRBJ2-7; D could derive from TRBD1 or TRBD2 (5 bases each). The V gene lost 4 bases and the J gene lost 7 bases, with 17 bases spanning the gap. This CDR3 contains 13 residues. Germline CDR1 is SQVTM and CDR2 is ANQGSEA. The CDR3: CSVGPGASREQYF. In DNA, the CDR3 is TGCAGCGTTGGTCCCGGGGCCTCCCGGGAGCAGTACTTC.

The table lists this clonotype with many counts. This chain uses TRBV2 with TRBJ2-1, with 9 bases aligning to TRBD1. The CDR3 length is 14 residues. CDR1 is SNHLY, CDR2 FYNNEI, per germline. Losses at the gene ends were 7 bases for V and 4 bases for J; bases not matched to a gene: 5. The CDR3: CASKAGTGYNEQFF. CDR3 in DNA: TGTGCCAGCAAGGCGGGGACAGGGTACAATGAGCAGTTCTTC. Full variable domain (remainder filled in from reference TRBV2 and TRBJ2-1): EPEVTQTPSHQVTQMGQEVILRCVPISNHLYFYWYRQILGQKVEFLVSFYNNEISEKSEIFDDQFSVERPDGSNFTLKIRSTKLEDSAMYFCASKAGTGYNEQFFGPGTRLTVL.

V usage is TRBV19 and J usage is TRBJ1-6, with 7 bases lining up with TRBD1. The germline V gene has CDR1 LNHDA and CDR2 SQIVND (reference sequence). Losses at the gene ends were 6 bases for V and 0 bases for J; bases not matched to a gene: 5. This CDR3 has 16 residues. The CDR3 loop is CASRRDRSSYNSPLHF. The DNA for the CDR3 is TGTGCCAGTAGGCGGGACAGAAGCTCCTATAATTCACCCCTCCACTTT.

The rearrangement links TRBV19 to TRBJ1-1; no reliable D call. Trimming removed 9 bases at V and 0 bases at J, with 14 bases between. Germline assignment: CDR1 LNHDA and CDR2 SQIVND (reference sequence). This CDR3 is 14 amino acids long. The CDR3 DNA is TGTGCCAGCCTAGCCCCCAGAATGAACACTGAAGCTTTCTTT. This gives the protein CASLAPRMNTEAFF.

This clonotype was seen ten or more times. This chain connects TRBV20-1 to TRBJ2-7; D gene unclear. This CDR3 comprises 11 residues. V shed 7 bases and J shed 4 bases, with 11 bases lying between them. Germline CDR1 reads DFQATT; CDR2 reads SNEGSKA (reference sequence). CDR3: CSDGYYYEQYF. The CDR3 DNA reads as TGCAGTGACGGGTATTATTACGAGCAGTACTTC.

This clonotype occurred many times. J is TRBJ2-5 and V is TRBV18, with unresolved D. There are 15 residues in the CDR3. From germline, CDR1 is KGHSH and CDR2 LQKENI. The V end lost 2 bases, the J end lost 5 bases, and 15 bases lay between the germline ends. In nucleotides, the CDR3 is TGTGCCAGCTCACCAATCTTCGATGGGGTTGAGACCCAGTACTTC. It encodes CASSPIFDGVETQYF.

This clonotype was detected ten times or more. The V and J genes are TRBV20-1 and TRBJ2-3; D gene ambiguous. Trimming took 0 bases from V and 2 from J, leaving 6 bases between them. Germline loops: CDR1 DFQATT, CDR2 SNEGSKA (reference sequence). The CDR3 length is 13 residues. The chain's CDR3 is CSARDPFTDTQYF. The CDR3, as DNA: TGCAGTGCTAGAGATCCCTTCACAGATACGCAGTATTTT.

This clonotype appeared a few times. The J gene is TRBJ2-5, the V gene TRBV15, with a weak D call TRBD1 (5 bases). Per germline, CDR1 LNHNV and CDR2 YYDKDF (reference sequence). V was clipped by 0 bases and J by 5 bases, with 7 bases between them. This CDR3 contains 13 residues. In nucleotides, the CDR3 is TGTGCCACCAGCAGAGATAGGGGTGAGACCCAGTACTTC. Its translation: CATSRDRGETQYF.

This clonotype was counted many times. The chain carries TRBV28 and TRBJ2-5; 13 bases are a match to TRBD2. Germline values: CDR1 MDHEN, CDR2 SYDVKM. The V and J ends lost 4 bases and 4 bases, in that order; junction bases with no gene match: 6. The CDR3 spans 16 residues. In DNA form, the CDR3 reads TGTGCCAGCAGTTCACTACTAGCGGGAGGGGTAGAGACCCAGTACTTC. It yields the protein CASSSLLAGGVETQYF. Combining the CDR3 with reference TRBV28 and TRBJ2-5 gives the whole variable domain DVKVTQSSRYLVKRTGEKVFLECVQDMDHENMFWYRQDPGLGLRLIYFSYDVKMKEKGDIPEGYSVSREKKERFSLILESASTNQTSMYLCASSSLLAGGVETQYFGPGTRLLVL.

This clonotype was seen a handful of times. V gene TRBV4-1 combines with J gene TRBJ1-1; a possible D gene is TRBD1 (5 bases). V was shortened by 4 bases and J by 4 bases, with 13 bases between the two germline ends. Germline V CDR1 and CDR2: MGHRA, YSYEKL. The CDR3 loop spans 14 amino acids. The DNA of the CDR3 is TGCGCCAGCAGCCGCGACGGGGCAGCCACTGAAGCTTTCTTT. Encoded protein: CASSRDGAATEAFF.

This clonotype was seen many times. The V gene is TRBV12-3 or TRBV12-4, the J gene TRBJ2-1, with no clear D. V lost 6 bases and J lost 5, with 11 bases in between. The CDR3 runs to 13 residues. As DNA, the CDR3 is TGTGCCAGCAGGTCCTACTCGGACAATGAGCAGTTCTTC. Its translation: CASRSYSDNEQFF.

Points on this clonotype: A read error may explain this, as a much larger clone is one base away. The chain links TRBV20-1 to TRBJ2-1; D not resolved. The CDR3 is made up of 14 amino acids. Germline-derived CDR1 and CDR2 are DFQATT and SNEGSKA (reference sequence). CDR3 sequence reads: CSAIATGSYNGQFF. The CDR3 bases are TGCAGTGCTATCGCAACCGGCTCCTACAATGGGCAGTTCTTC.

The sample holds many counts of this clonotype. The chain couples TRBV20-1 to TRBJ1-1, with D possibly TRBD1 on 5 matching bases. CDR1 is DFQATT and CDR2 is SNEGSKA in the germline V gene (reference sequence). The CDR3 is 13 amino acids. V was clipped by 6 bases and J by 4 bases, with 15 bases between them. Here the CDR3 DNA reads TGCAGTGCCTTTAGGGGCGCGGGCACTGAAGCTTTCTTT. This gives the protein CSAFRGAGTEAFF.

This clonotype was seen ten or more times. The rearrangement uses TRBV20-1 and TRBJ2-3, with no clear D. The CDR3 length is 15 residues. Trimming cost V 1 base and J 0 bases, with 11 bases left between them. From germline, CDR1 is DFQATT and CDR2 SNEGSKA (reference sequence). This CDR3 reads CSARVGTTSTDTQYF. CDR3 coding DNA: TGCAGTGCTAGAGTCGGAACTACTAGCACAGATACGCAGTATTTT.

In its sample, this clonotype was seen many times. The genes are TRBV7-6 and TRBJ1-1; D may be TRBD1 (5 bases). The V end lost 5 bases, the J end lost 1 base, and 8 bases lay between the germline ends. The germline V gene encodes CDR1 SGHVS and CDR2 FNYEAQ. The CDR3 totals 13 residues. CDR3 region: CASSTTGNTEAFF. CDR3 sequence (DNA): TGTGCCAGCAGCACTACAGGGAACACTGAAGCTTTCTTT.

This clonotype was recorded many times. The chain is built from TRBV24-1 and TRBJ2-1, with D hard to call. Trimming pared 4 bases from V and 1 base from J, leaving 13 bases between. CDR3 size: 16 residues. Germline V gene sequence: CDR1 KGHDR, CDR2 SFDVKD. CDR3 nucleotide sequence: TGTGCCACCAGTGACGTTTCGGGTGGGTCCTACAATGAGCAGTTCTTC. Amino acid sequence: CATSDVSGGSYNEQFF.

The CDR3 spells CSVALSGGGTEAFF. DNA of the CDR3: TGCAGCGTTGCTCTAAGTGGGGGAGGCACTGAAGCTTTCTTT. The chain joins TRBV29-1 to TRBJ1-1; the D gene is possibly TRBD1 (5 bases). This CDR3 is 14 amino acids long. The V end lost 4 bases, the J end lost 4 bases, and 16 bases lay between the germline ends. Germline V CDR1 and CDR2: SQVTM, ANQGSEA.

This chain connects TRBV29-1 to TRBJ2-1; D may be TRBD1 or TRBD2 (7 bases each). CDR3 size: 15 residues. V was clipped by 4 bases and J by 0 bases, with 13 bases between them. The V gene's germline CDR1 is SQVTM and CDR2 ANQGSEA. CDR3 residues: CSVVAGDSSYNEQFF. The CDR3 region has the DNA TGCAGCGTTGTGGCGGGGGACAGCTCCTACAATGAGCAGTTCTTC.

This clonotype was observed many times. V and J are TRBV3-1 and TRBJ2-1, with TRBD2 matching over 9 bases. Germline values: CDR1 LGHDT, CDR2 YNNKEL (reference sequence). The length of the CDR3 is 18 residues. Trimming took 1 base from V and 4 from J; bases not matched to a gene: 11. This CDR3 reads CASSQVPAGGQRYNEQFF. CDR3 coding DNA: TGTGCCAGCAGCCAAGTACCAGCGGGAGGTCAAAGGTACAATGAGCAGTTCTTC.

This clonotype showed up many times. The CDR3 bases are TGTGCCAGCAGTCCCCAAAGCGGGAGCTTTGAGACCCAGTACTTC. Translated, it gives CASSPQSGSFETQYF. The chain recombines TRBV6-1 with TRBJ2-5; 8 nucleotides agree with TRBD2. Germline assignment: CDR1 MNHNS and CDR2 SASEGT. The CDR3 is made up of 15 amino acids. Losses at the gene ends were 5 bases for V and 5 bases for J; bases not matched to a gene: 10.

The chain uses TRBV27 and TRBJ1-5, with TRBD1 matching 8 bases. From germline, CDR1 is MNHEY and CDR2 SMNVEV (reference sequence). The V gene end was trimmed by 5 bases and the J gene end by 8 bases; junction bases not matched to a gene: 8. The CDR3 consists of 14 residues. The CDR3 nucleotides read TGTGCCAGCAGTACAGACAGGGGAGGAGAGCCCCAGCATTTT. Its protein is CASSTDRGGEPQHF.